This T cell receptor beta chain came from a study of shared clonotypes between healthy human individuals. TCRdb's table, derived via immunoSEQ multiplex PCR, lists solely in-frame clones and lacks some. The sample shows over a million clones, around 76% of them seen only once. The germline V gene has CDR1 SGHTA and CDR2 FQGNSA. The V gene lost 3 bases and the J gene lost 2 bases, with 8 bases spanning the gap. The CDR3 covers 14 residues. Sequenced sample: memory CD4+ T cells sorted from blood. The subset: CD45RA-negative fraction. This receptor was taken from a man aged 18-30 years in good health. The chain has TRBV7-2 and TRBJ1-3; D may be TRBD1 (5 bases). This CDR3 is CASSLGVTGNTIYF. The CDR3 DNA sequence: TGTGCCAGCAGCTTGGGGGTAACTGGAAACACCATATATTTT.